A single sample is the source of the 24 T cell receptor beta chains below, sequenced in a study of technical replicates of blood from several donors. This table comes from immunoSEQ multiplex PCR, and its TCRdb copy is limited to in-frame clones, with some not included. The top ten clones hold 0.37% of a sample with around 68,000 clones, roughly 91% of them seen once. The sample taken for sequencing was T cells isolated from PBMCs. These receptors were obtained from a human donor in good health. Some clones in this sample may be carry-over from other donors' samples.

V usage is TRBV5-8 and J usage is TRBJ2-7, with 8 bases matching TRBD1. J gave up 3 bases and V 6 bases, and 5 bases lay outside the gene matches. CDR1 is SGHTS, CDR2 YDEGEE, per germline. The CDR3 extends over 13 amino acids. CDR3 nucleotides: TGTGCCAGCACCCAGGACAGGGACTACGAGCAGTACTTC. Its translation: CASTQDRDYEQYF. Variable domain in full (rest from reference TRBV5-8 and TRBJ2-7): EAGVTQSPTHLIKTRGQQATLRCSPISGHTSVYWYQQALGLGLQFLLWYDEGEERNRGNFPPRFSGRQFPNYSSELNVNALELEDSALYLCASTQDRDYEQYFGPGTRLTVT.

This clone was seen only a few times. The chain employs TRBV27 and TRBJ2-3; 10 positions match TRBD1. This CDR3 spans 14 amino acids. V lost 8 bases, J lost 2 bases, and 4 bases stayed unmatched. Germline CDR1 is MNHEY and CDR2 is SMNVEV (reference sequence). CDR3 nucleotide sequence: TGTGCCAGCCAAAGACAGGGGGCCACAGATACGCAGTATTTT. This sequence encodes CASQRQGATDTQYF.

The chain is built from TRBV6-5 and TRBJ1-6; no clear D gene. Germline V gene lookup returns CDR1 MNHEY and CDR2 SVGAGI. V shed 7 bases and J shed 8 bases, with 3 bases lying between them. The CDR3 extends over 10 amino acids. The CDR3 loop reads CASTYSPLHF. CDR3 in DNA: TGTGCCAGCACCTATTCACCCCTCCACTTT.

The gene calls are TRBV18 and TRBJ1-5; D possibly corresponds to TRBD1 (6 bases). In germline, CDR1 is KGHSH, CDR2 LQKENI. This CDR3 contains 15 residues. Trimming took off 0 bases at V and 11 bases at J, with 17 bases between the two ends. The CDR3 region is CASSPPNREGATQHF. CDR3 bases: TGTGCCAGCTCACCACCTAACAGGGAGGGTGCGACCCAGCATTTT.

The chain has TRBV6-5 and TRBJ1-5; perhaps TRBD1 as D (5 bases). Between the trimmed V and J ends, which lost 6 bases and 12 bases, there was a span of 21 bases. CDR3 length: 14 amino acids. The V gene's germline CDR1 is MNHEY and CDR2 SVGAGI. The CDR3 bases are TGTGCCAGCAGCCGATCCGGGACTTCAGGGAGCCAGCATTTT. Its translation: CASSRSGTSGSQHF.

The chain couples TRBV11-3 to TRBJ2-7, with 9 bases matching TRBD2. The CDR3 sequence is 15 residues long. Germline V gene data show CDR1 as SGHNT and CDR2 as YENEEA. The V segment lost 5 bases and the J segment 2 bases; nucleotides outside the gene matches: 7. The CDR3 loop is CASSQSGGLPYEQYF. The CDR3 DNA is TGTGCCAGCAGCCAAAGCGGGGGGCTTCCCTACGAGCAGTACTTC.

The chain carries TRBV14 and TRBJ2-7, with TRBD2 matching 9 bases. Germline CDR1 SGHDN, CDR2 FVKESK. The CDR3 runs to 17 residues. The V and J ends lost 4 bases and 3 bases, in that order; junction bases with no gene match: 13. CDR3 coding DNA: TGTGCCAGCAGCCCCGGGTTAGCGGGAGAATGGGGCTACGAGCAGTACTTC. Its protein is CASSPGLAGEWGYEQYF.

The rearrangement links TRBV25-1 to TRBJ2-5; 8 nucleotides agree with TRBD2. V gave up 8 bases and J gave up 2 bases; unmatched junction bases: 10. CDR3 length equals 15 residues. Germline V gene lookup returns CDR1 MGHDK and CDR2 SYGVNS. CDR3 amino acids: CASETTSVAQETQYF. The DNA of the CDR3 is TGTGCCAGCGAAACGACTAGCGTCGCTCAAGAGACCCAGTACTTC.

The chain links TRBV9 to TRBJ1-4; D might be TRBD1 (5 bases). Germline V gene lookup returns CDR1 SGDLS and CDR2 YYNGEE. The V and J ends lost 1 base and 5 bases respectively, with 12 bases between them. The CDR3 consists of 15 residues. The DNA of the CDR3 is TGTGCCAGCAGCGTAACGACAGATCCGAATGAAAAACTGTTTTTT. Its translation: CASSVTTDPNEKLFF.

The V gene is TRBV5-6, the J gene TRBJ2-1, with 10 bases that match TRBD2. Germline V lookup: CDR1 SGHDT, CDR2 YYEEEE. The CDR3 contains 15 residues. The trim removed 2 bases at V and 8 bases at J, leaving 7 bases unmatched. This chain's CDR3 is CASSLLAGGGDEQFF. As DNA, the CDR3 is TGTGCCAGCAGCTTATTAGCGGGAGGAGGGGATGAGCAGTTCTTC.

This clone was detected only once. Relative to the germline gene, one junction end is altered; a read error may explain this. The V and J genes are TRBV9 and TRBJ2-5; the D gene is possibly TRBD2 (5 bases). This CDR3 spans 14 amino acids. Germline CDR1 SGDLS, CDR2 YYNGEE. CDR3 loop: CASSSGGREEAQYF. The CDR3 DNA follows: TGTGCCAGCAGCTCAGGTGGGAGAGAAGAGGCCCAGTACTTC. The complete variable domain, with remaining parts taken from reference TRBV9 and TRBJ2-5, reads DSGVTQTPKHLITATGQRVTLRCSPRSGDLSVYWYQQSLDQGLQFLIQYYNGEERAKGNILERFSAQQFPDLHSELNLSSLELGDSALYFCASSSGGREEAQYFGPGTRLLVL.

V is TRBV15 and J is TRBJ1-5, with D perhaps matching TRBD1 (5 bases). This CDR3 comprises 13 residues. CDR1 and CDR2 from the germline V gene are LNHNV and YYDKDF (reference sequence). The V gene lost 5 bases and the J gene lost 3 bases, with 8 bases spanning the gap. CDR3 protein: CATSQGDNQPQHF. The CDR3 DNA sequence: TGTGCCACCAGCCAGGGCGACAATCAGCCCCAGCATTTT.

This rearrangement joins TRBV6-1 to TRBJ2-3, with 7 bases aligning to TRBD1. The CDR3 consists of 13 residues. Germline V CDR1 and CDR2: MNHNS, SASEGT. V lost 4 bases to trimming and J lost 3 bases; unmatched junction nucleotides: 1. The CDR3 DNA sequence: TGTGCCAGCAGTGGACAGGGTACAGATACGCAGTATTTT. It yields the protein CASSGQGTDTQYF.

The chain joins TRBV7-9 to TRBJ2-1, with TRBD1 identical over 10 bases. Germline loops: CDR1 SEHNR, CDR2 FQNEAQ (reference sequence). This CDR3 is 16 amino acids long. Trimming removed 5 bases from V and 5 bases from J; junction bases left unmatched: 9. CDR3 protein: CASSTRDRGSDNEQFF. CDR3 in DNA: TGTGCCAGCAGCACCCGGGACAGGGGATCCGACAATGAGCAGTTCTTC.

This clone was counted once. This chain uses TRBV28 with TRBJ1-1, with D tentatively TRBD1 (5 bases). From germline, CDR1 is MDHEN and CDR2 SYDVKM. Trimming took off 5 bases at V and 1 base at J, with 11 bases between the two ends. This CDR3 is 14 amino acids long. The CDR3 spells CASSPARENTEAFF. Here the CDR3 DNA reads TGTGCCAGCAGTCCGGCCAGGGAGAACACTGAAGCTTTCTTT.

This clone was recorded only once. The gene calls are TRBV6-1 and TRBJ1-4; D gene ambiguous. Germline V gene sequence: CDR1 MNHNS, CDR2 SASEGT. V was trimmed by 2 bases and J by 7 bases, leaving 8 bases between them. The CDR3 length is 13 residues. The CDR3 reads CASSEQVGEKLFF. The CDR3 DNA is TGTGCCAGCAGTGAACAGGTCGGTGAAAAACTGTTTTTT.

The chain links TRBV4-2 to TRBJ1-2; 7 positions match TRBD1. After removal of 3 bases from V and 4 bases from J, the junction contained 32 bases not matched to a gene. The CDR3 spans 23 residues. CDR1 LGHNA and CDR2 YNFKEQ come from the germline V gene. CDR3 DNA sequence: TGTGCCAGCAGCCATCAACCTTTCGGTTACGGGACCGATGTGCCTGAGGGGGCCTATGGCTACACCTTC. It specifies CASSHQPFGYGTDVPEGAYGYTF.

J is TRBJ1-2 and V is TRBV15, with 7 bases lining up with TRBD1. The V and J ends lost 5 bases and 0 bases, in that order; junction bases with no gene match: 6. CDR1 and CDR2 (germline): LNHNV, YYDKDF (reference sequence). The CDR3 runs 15 residues. CDR3 protein: CATSGTAYPNYGYTF. The DNA for the CDR3 is TGTGCCACCAGCGGGACAGCGTACCCTAACTATGGCTACACCTTC.

In its sample, this clone was seen once. In DNA form, the CDR3 reads TGTGCCAGCAGTTACTCGAGGGGGACTGAAGCTTTCTTT. This gives the protein CASSYSRGTEAFF. The chain uses TRBV6-6 and TRBJ1-1, with D maybe TRBD1 (6 bases). Germline CDR1 reads MNHNY; CDR2 reads SVGAGI (reference sequence). This CDR3 has 13 amino acids. Between the trimmed V and J ends, which lost 0 bases and 5 bases, there was a span of 7 bases.

The chain employs TRBV7-9 and TRBJ2-7; 9 nucleotides agree with TRBD2. Germline V gene sequence: CDR1 SEHNR, CDR2 FQNEAQ (reference sequence). CDR3 length: 17 amino acids. V trimming: 8 bases; J trimming: 3 bases; junction bases outside the gene matches: 17. This CDR3 is CASRNTAGGKVHYEQYF. Written as DNA, the CDR3 is TGTGCCAGCCGCAACACGGCGGGGGGGAAAGTCCACTACGAGCAGTACTTC.

The chain has TRBV11-2 and TRBJ1-2; TRBD1 agrees at 7 bases. The CDR3 runs 13 residues. Germline assignment: CDR1 SGHAT and CDR2 FQNNGV. V dropped 0 bases and J dropped 6; count of bases not matched to a gene: 1. The CDR3 DNA reads TGTGCCAGCAGCTTAGACAGGGGGGATGGCTACACCTTC. This codes for CASSLDRGDGYTF.

Note on this clone: The junction departs from germline at one end; a sequencing error may be responsible. V gene TRBV6-1 combines with J gene TRBJ2-5; 9 bases map to TRBD2. The closer fit of TRBJ2-7 to the DNA end suggests the J call may be wrong. This CDR3 has 18 residues. CDR1 and CDR2 (germline): MNHNS, SASEGT. The CDR3 DNA reads as TGTGCCAGCAGAGAAGACCCTCTACCCGCGGGAGGGCCCTACGAGCAGTACTTC. Its protein is CASREDPLPAGGPYEQYF.

The rearrangement joins TRBV6-6 to TRBJ1-1; TRBD1 agrees at 7 bases. The CDR3 is made up of 16 amino acids. Trimming took 5 bases from V and 8 from J; bases not matched to a gene: 17. CDR1 and CDR2 (germline): MNHNY, SVGAGI (reference sequence). In DNA, the CDR3 is TGTGCCAGCAGTGGTCGGCAGGGGGTAGGGGGCCGGGAAGCTTTCTTT. This encodes CASSGRQGVGGREAFF.

The chain recombines TRBV7-9 with TRBJ1-4; tentative D call: TRBD1 (5 bases). The CDR3 extends over 13 amino acids. V gave up 5 bases and J gave up 7 bases, with 11 bases separating them. Germline CDR1 is SEHNR and CDR2 is FQNEAQ (reference sequence). The CDR3 sequence is CASSLGGGEKLFF. CDR3 DNA: TGTGCCAGCAGCCTCGGGGGAGGTGAAAAACTGTTTTTT.